A selection of T cell receptor beta chains follows, all from one sample in a study of T-cell reconstitution after alpha-beta-depleted transplantation in children. One entry per CDR3 protein results from TCRdb running MiXCR on the PCR reads. The sample records hundreds of thousands of distinct CDR3 sequences, less than 20% being singletons. The specimen comprised PBMCs, mostly from graft donor cells, sampled 360 days after TCRalphabeta/CD19-depleted stem cell transplant. These receptors were collected from a male patient between 5 and 17 years old who had a stem cell transplant for acute lymphoblastic leukemia, so the T cells may come from the graft donor. Each CDR3 is given with its conserved first and last residue. A D gene is named only where the DNA matches it firmly. For some rows the clone size is stated as once, few or many, or as a class when expanded; others skip it.

V: TRBV18
D: TRBD1
J: TRBJ2-7
size: few
CDR3: CASSPVPGQGGEQYF
DNA: TGTGCCAGCTCACCAGTCCCGGGACAGGGTGGCGAGCAGTACTTC

V: TRBV28
D: -
J: TRBJ1-6
size: -
CDR3: CASSVRALNSPLHF
DNA: TGTGCCAGCAGTGTCCGGGCCCTTAATTCACCCCTCCACTTT

V: TRBV19
D: TRBD1
J: TRBJ2-7
size: few
CDR3: CASSAGQGLSYEQYF
DNA: TGTGCCAGTAGTGCCGGACAGGGCCTCTCCTACGAGCAGTACTTC

V: TRBV13
D: -
J: TRBJ2-7
size: few
CDR3: CASSLDQGVGNEQYF
DNA: TGTGCCAGCAGCTTAGATCAGGGAGTTGGAAACGAGCAGTACTTC

V: TRBV9
D: TRBD2
J: TRBJ2-5
size: few
CDR3: CASSVSGRVQETQYF
DNA: TGTGCCAGCAGCGTTAGCGGGAGGGTCCAAGAGACCCAGTACTTC

V: TRBV29-1
D: -
J: TRBJ1-2
size: -
CDR3: CSVSANGYTF
DNA: TGCAGCGTTAGTGCGAATGGCTACACCTTC

V: TRBV29-1
D: -
J: TRBJ2-5
size: -
CDR3: CSGTGPTSRQYF
DNA: TGCAGCGGCACCGGACCGACCTCGCGCCAGTACTTC

V: TRBV3-1
D: TRBD2
J: TRBJ2-7
size: -
CDR3: CASSPWTSGTPYEQYF
DNA: TGTGCCAGCAGCCCCTGGACTAGCGGGACCCCCTACGAGCAGTACTTC

V: TRBV12-3/TRBV12-4
D: -
J: TRBJ1-2
size: few
CDR3: CASSPHIQGGYGYTF
DNA: TGTGCCAGCAGTCCCCACATACAGGGAGGCTATGGCTACACCTTC

V: TRBV7-9
D: TRBD1
J: TRBJ1-4
size: many
CDR3: CASSFGQGSEKLFF
DNA: TGTGCCAGCAGCTTCGGACAGGGATCTGAAAAACTGTTTTTT

V: TRBV9
D: TRBD1
J: TRBJ2-5
size: -
CDR3: CASSGRQGAKTQYF
DNA: TGTGCCAGCAGCGGTCGACAGGGGGCTAAGACCCAGTACTTC

V: TRBV12-3/TRBV12-4
D: -
J: TRBJ1-5
size: few
CDR3: CASSLLEYSNQPQHF
DNA: TGTGCCAGCAGTTTACTGGAATATAGCAATCAGCCCCAGCATTTT

V: TRBV12-3/TRBV12-4
D: -
J: TRBJ2-7
size: -
CDR3: CASSLARRAYEQYF
DNA: TGTGCCAGCAGTTTAGCGCGAAGGGCCTACGAGCAGTACTTC

V: TRBV4-1
D: -
J: TRBJ2-3
size: few
CDR3: CASSQDEGGWADTQYF
DNA: TGCGCCAGCAGCCAAGATGAGGGGGGGTGGGCGGATACGCAGTATTTT

V: TRBV4-2
D: -
J: TRBJ2-5
size: few
CDR3: CASSQDSWEETQYF
DNA: TGTGCCAGCAGCCAGGACTCGTGGGAAGAGACCCAGTACTTC

V: TRBV6-5
D: TRBD1
J: TRBJ2-1
size: few
CDR3: CASSYPDRSNEQFF
DNA: TGTGCCAGCAGTTACCCGGACAGGAGCAATGAGCAGTTCTTC

V: TRBV19
D: -
J: TRBJ2-3
size: -
CDR3: CASSIALATGTDTQYF
DNA: TGTGCCAGTAGTATAGCACTAGCCACGGGCACAGATACGCAGTATTTT

V: TRBV12-3/TRBV12-4
D: -
J: TRBJ2-5
size: once
CDR3: CASSQAGGRETQYF
DNA: TGTGCCAGCAGTCAGGCAGGAGGTCGGGAGACCCAGTACTTC

V: TRBV5-4
D: TRBD2
J: TRBJ2-7
size: -
CDR3: CATSGRARSYEQYF
DNA: TGTGCGACTAGCGGGAGGGCGAGGTCCTACGAGCAGTACTTC

V: TRBV24-1
D: TRBD1
J: TRBJ2-3
size: many
CDR3: CATSDPGQGGADTQYF
DNA: TGTGCCACCAGTGATCCCGGACAGGGGGGAGCAGATACGCAGTATTTT

V: TRBV12-3/TRBV12-4
D: -
J: TRBJ2-7
size: -
CDR3: CASSWGVSSYEQYF
DNA: TGTGCCAGCAGTTGGGGGGTGTCAAGCTACGAGCAGTACTTC

V: TRBV18
D: TRBD1
J: TRBJ2-1
size: -
CDR3: CASSRASGTVDYNEQFF
DNA: TGTGCCAGCTCACGGGCCTCCGGGACAGTCGACTACAATGAGCAGTTCTTC

V: TRBV4-1
D: -
J: TRBJ2-3
size: many
CDR3: CASRSWRGPFTDTQYF
DNA: TGCGCCAGCAGGAGCTGGAGGGGTCCTTTCACAGATACGCAGTATTTT

V: TRBV15
D: -
J: TRBJ2-3
size: few
CDR3: CATSRDIGGASTDTQYF
DNA: TGTGCCACCAGCAGAGATATAGGGGGAGCTAGCACAGATACGCAGTATTTT

V: TRBV5-1
D: TRBD2
J: TRBJ2-2
size: -
CDR3: CASSLAGLAGMLAGELFF
DNA: TGCGCCAGCAGCTTGGCCGGACTAGCGGGAATGCTGGCCGGGGAGCTGTTTTTT

V: TRBV5-1
D: -
J: TRBJ2-7
size: few
CDR3: CASTMDWDEQYF
DNA: TGCGCCAGCACCATGGACTGGGACGAGCAGTACTTC

V: TRBV5-1
D: -
J: TRBJ1-4
size: few
CDR3: CASSLGDTLTNEKLFF
DNA: TGCGCCAGCAGCTTGGGAGACACCCTAACTAATGAAAAACTGTTTTTT

V: TRBV28
D: -
J: TRBJ1-4
size: few
CDR3: CASSPPGREKLFF
DNA: TGTGCCAGCAGTCCCCCGGGCCGGGAAAAACTGTTTTTT

V: TRBV29-1
D: TRBD1
J: TRBJ1-2
size: -
CDR3: CSVEGQGKGYTF
DNA: TGCAGCGTTGAGGGACAGGGGAAGGGCTACACCTTC

V: TRBV27
D: -
J: TRBJ1-6
size: few
CDR3: CASRGLGVSPLHF
DNA: TGTGCCAGCAGGGGACTGGGGGTTTCACCCCTCCACTTT

V: TRBV5-4
D: TRBD2
J: TRBJ2-1
size: few
CDR3: CASSPWAGGGNEQFF
DNA: TGTGCCAGCAGTCCCTGGGCGGGAGGGGGTAATGAGCAGTTCTTC

V: TRBV20-1
D: TRBD2
J: TRBJ2-1
size: -
CDR3: CSATFLLAVSSYNEQFF
DNA: TGCAGTGCTACTTTTCTTCTAGCGGTTAGCTCCTACAATGAGCAGTTCTTC

V: TRBV5-1
D: -
J: TRBJ2-3
size: many
CDR3: CASSLVGDGTDTQYF
DNA: TGCGCCAGCAGCTTAGTCGGGGATGGAACAGATACGCAGTATTTT

V: TRBV3-1
D: -
J: TRBJ1-2
size: -
CDR3: CASSLGWGDYGYTF
DNA: TGTGCCAGCAGCCTTGGCTGGGGGGACTATGGCTACACCTTC

V: TRBV6-5
D: TRBD2
J: TRBJ2-1
size: few
CDR3: CASSYMASGVYNEQFF
DNA: TGTGCCAGCAGTTATATGGCTAGCGGGGTCTACAATGAGCAGTTCTTC

V: TRBV7-9
D: -
J: TRBJ1-1
size: few
CDR3: CASSFRFGEGSTEAFF
DNA: TGTGCCAGCAGCTTTAGGTTCGGGGAGGGAAGCACTGAAGCTTTCTTT

V: TRBV4-1
D: -
J: TRBJ2-3
size: few
CDR3: CASSTRGRGFSDTQYF
DNA: TGCGCCAGCAGCACTAGAGGAAGGGGTTTCTCAGATACGCAGTATTTT

V: TRBV11-2
D: -
J: TRBJ2-5
size: -
CDR3: CASSLVPGLKTQYF
DNA: TGTGCCAGCAGCTTAGTGCCCGGGTTGAAGACCCAGTACTTC

V: TRBV12-3/TRBV12-4
D: TRBD1
J: TRBJ1-1
size: -
CDR3: CASRPGQGIPRGMNTEAFF
DNA: TGTGCCAGCAGGCCAGGACAGGGAATTCCCCGAGGGATGAACACTGAAGCTTTCTTT

V: TRBV7-8
D: -
J: TRBJ1-2
size: -
CDR3: CASSLLNRRGYTF
DNA: TGTGCCAGCAGCTTATTAAATCGGAGAGGCTACACCTTC